This record concerns one T cell receptor (beta chain) sequence. The sample belongs to a study of molecular identifiers for immune sequencing clone quantification. TCRdb used MiXCR to reprocess the PCR reads, holding one entry per CDR3 protein. The sample lists 490,000 or so distinct CDR3 sequences; 20% to 25% were seen once. Looked up from germline, CDR1 is SGHAT and CDR2 is FQNNGV. This CDR3 spans 15 amino acids. The V and J ends lost 6 bases and 7 bases, in that order; junction bases with no gene match: 8. The clonotype originates from a human donor in good health. Some libraries in this study had Jurkat cell RNA spiked in. Sequencing was done on a sample of naive CD8+ T cells from blood, with Jurkat cell RNA spiked in. Subset here: FACS-sorted CD8+CD4-CCR7+CD45RA+ naive T cells. The chain has TRBV11-2 and TRBJ2-1, with 11 bases lining up with TRBD2. The CDR3 nucleotides are TGTGCCAGCAGTGCCGGGACTAGCGGTAGGAATGAGCAGTTCTTC. It codes for CASSAGTSGRNEQFF.